Listed below are T cell receptor beta chains from one sample, sequenced in a study of PD-1 blockade in classical Hodgkin lymphoma. The assay was immunoSEQ multiplex PCR, and TCRdb's table has in-frame clones only and misses some. The sample has under 9,500 clones; 91% are singletons. Sequencing input: CD8+ T cells from blood. These receptors came from a human donor with classical Hodgkin lymphoma. Each CDR3 is given with its conserved first and last residue. Each record gives: J gene, V gene, D gene, clone size, CDR3 DNA, CDR3 protein. A D gene is named only where the DNA matches it firmly. The size entry is marked missing in some rows and otherwise reads once, few, many or a size class.

j_gene: TRBJ2-7
v_gene: TRBV6-1
d_gene: -
abundance: -
CDR3nt: TGTGCCACCGAGACATTAGTCTCCTACGAGCAGTACTTC
CDR3aa: CATETLVSYEQYF

j_gene: TRBJ2-3
v_gene: TRBV7-9
d_gene: -
abundance: -
CDR3nt: TGTGCCAGCAGGTCCGGGGTTACAGATACGCAGTATTTT
CDR3aa: CASRSGVTDTQYF

j_gene: TRBJ1-4
v_gene: TRBV2
d_gene: -
abundance: -
CDR3nt: TGTGCCAGCAGATTTGAGGGGTTTGGAGAAAAACTGTTTTTT
CDR3aa: CASRFEGFGEKLFF

j_gene: TRBJ1-4
v_gene: TRBV7-9
d_gene: -
abundance: once
CDR3nt: TGTGCCAGCAGCTCCGAGGGAGGAGCCAAACTGTTTTTT
CDR3aa: CASSSEGGAKLFF

j_gene: TRBJ2-1
v_gene: TRBV27
d_gene: -
abundance: -
CDR3nt: TGTGCCAGCGCAAATCTTCAGGGAGGTGAGCAGTTCTTC
CDR3aa: CASANLQGGEQFF

j_gene: TRBJ2-2
v_gene: TRBV4-2
d_gene: -
abundance: -
CDR3nt: TGTGCCAGCAGCCAAGCCCCTGAAACCGGGACGAACACCGGGGAGCTGTTTTTT
CDR3aa: CASSQAPETGTNTGELFF

j_gene: TRBJ2-1
v_gene: TRBV7-8
d_gene: TRBD1
abundance: -
CDR3nt: TGTGCCAGCAGCATTGGACAGGGCACCTACAATGAGCAGTTCTTC
CDR3aa: CASSIGQGTYNEQFF

j_gene: TRBJ1-1
v_gene: TRBV5-6
d_gene: -
abundance: -
CDR3nt: TGTGCCAGCAGCTGGGGCCCGGGGGAGGGCACTGAAGCTTTCTTT
CDR3aa: CASSWGPGEGTEAFF

j_gene: TRBJ1-1
v_gene: TRBV6-5
d_gene: -
abundance: -
CDR3nt: TGTGCCAGCAGGGTACCGGGGATCACTGAAGCTTTCTTT
CDR3aa: CASRVPGITEAFF

j_gene: TRBJ2-7
v_gene: TRBV27
d_gene: -
abundance: -
CDR3nt: TGTGCCAGCAGGGAGGGGGGGGGCTACGAGCAGTACTTC
CDR3aa: CASREGGGYEQYF

j_gene: TRBJ2-7
v_gene: TRBV2
d_gene: -
abundance: -
CDR3nt: TGTGCCAGCACCGGCTACGAGCAGTACTTC
CDR3aa: CASTGYEQYF

j_gene: TRBJ2-2
v_gene: TRBV4-1
d_gene: TRBD2
abundance: once
CDR3nt: TGCGCCAGCAGCCAAGATCACGGGACTAGCTCCACCGGGGAGCTGTTTTTT
CDR3aa: CASSQDHGTSSTGELFF

j_gene: TRBJ2-7
v_gene: TRBV7-8
d_gene: -
abundance: -
CDR3nt: TGTGCCAGCAGCTTAGAAAGCTCCTACGAGCAGTACTTC
CDR3aa: CASSLESSYEQYF

j_gene: TRBJ2-1
v_gene: TRBV11-2
d_gene: -
abundance: -
CDR3nt: TGTGCCAGCAGCTCCACCAGGGGACCCTACAATGAGCAGTTCTTC
CDR3aa: CASSSTRGPYNEQFF

j_gene: TRBJ1-3
v_gene: TRBV29-1
d_gene: TRBD1
abundance: -
CDR3nt: TGCAGCGCCGAACGACAGGGTGCTGGAAACACCATATATTTT
CDR3aa: CSAERQGAGNTIYF